The rows below give T cell receptor beta chains drawn from one sample of a study of blood T cell repertoires in COVID-19. Profiled with immunoSEQ multiplex PCR; TCRdb holds only in-frame clones, not every one. The sample includes some 390,000 clones, more than 75% of them seen just once. The specimen sequenced was peripheral blood. The source is a human donor in a cohort sampled during active COVID-19. CDR3s include the opening cysteine and the closing phenylalanine or tryptophan. Fields, in order: clone size, J gene, V gene, D gene, CDR3 DNA, CDR3 protein. D genes are given only for firm matches. Where a row states a size, it is once, few, many or the class of an expanded clone; other rows omit it.

. | TRBJ2-7 | TRBV5-5 | TRBD1 | TGTGCCAGCAGCCCAACGGGACAGGCATCTGGGGAGCAGTACTTC | CASSPTGQASGEQYF
. | TRBJ1-6 | TRBV5-1 | . | TGCGCCAGCAGCTTGGCCGAGTTGGGGGCTGGTAATTCACCCCTCCACTTT | CASSLAELGAGNSPLHF
. | TRBJ1-1 | TRBV30 | . | TGTGCCTGGAGTGTCTCGGCGGGGTGGCTTCGGGACGGGGCTTTCTTT | CAWSVSAGWLRDGAFF
. | TRBJ2-5 | TRBV28 | . | TGTGCCAGCTCGGGGGGCCAAACCCAGTACTTC | CASSGGQTQYF
. | TRBJ1-2 | TRBV6-6 | TRBD1 | TGTGCCAGCAGTCGAGATCTGACAGGGGTGGGAGGCTACACCTTC | CASSRDLTGVGGYTF
. | TRBJ1-6 | TRBV7-9 | TRBD1 | TGTGCCAGCAGCTTGGGCCAGGGGGGACCCCTCCACTTT | CASSLGQGGPLHF
once | TRBJ2-2 | TRBV5-1 | . | TGCGCCAGCAGCTCAGGGCGGTCCGGGGAGCTGTTTTTT | CASSSGRSGELFF
. | TRBJ2-2 | TRBV6-6 | . | TGTGCCAGCAGTTACCGAGGAGAAGGCGTCGGGGAGCTGTTTTTT | CASSYRGEGVGELFF
. | TRBJ2-7 | TRBV28 | . | TGTGCCAGCAGTTCAACCTACTACGAGCAGTACTTC | CASSSTYYEQYF
. | TRBJ2-3 | TRBV5-1 | . | TGCGCCAGCAGCTTGGTTGCGGGACGTATGGATACGCAGTATTTT | CASSLVAGRMDTQYF
. | TRBJ1-1 | TRBV19 | . | TGTGCCAGTAGAGGACAGAGGAACACTGAAGCTTTCTTT | CASRGQRNTEAFF
once | TRBJ1-4 | TRBV7-9 | . | TGTGCCAGCAGCCCGGGGGATAGAAGGGGTGAAAAACTGTTTTTT | CASSPGDRRGEKLFF
. | TRBJ1-1 | TRBV5-1 | . | TGCGCCAGCAGCTTGGGGGCAGGCGTTGAAGCTTTCTTT | CASSLGAGVEAFF
. | TRBJ2-5 | TRBV7-9 | . | TGTGCCAGCAGCTCCCCCAGTGAGACCCAGTACTTC | CASSSPSETQYF
. | TRBJ1-2 | TRBV18 | . | TGTGCCAGCTCACCACCGGACAGAGCTAACTATGGCTACACCTTC | CASSPPDRANYGYTF
. | TRBJ2-3 | TRBV7-3 | TRBD2 | TGTGCCAGCAGCTTCGACCCCCCACTAGCGGGCTGGGCTGAACACGCTCAGGATACGCAGTATTTT | CASSFDPPLAGWAEHAQDTQYF
once | TRBJ1-2 | TRBV6-5 | TRBD1 | TGTGCCAGCAGGCGGGACAGATTCTATGGCTACACCTTC | CASRRDRFYGYTF
. | TRBJ1-5 | TRBV30 | TRBD1 | TGTGCCTGGAGTCGACAGGGGGTGCAGCCCCAGCATTTT | CAWSRQGVQPQHF
. | TRBJ2-7 | TRBV15 | . | TGTGCCACCAGCGAGACCGGGACATTTTACTACGAGCAGTACTTC | CATSETGTFYYEQYF
. | TRBJ2-5 | TRBV19 | TRBD2 | TGTGCCAGTAGTATCCAGCCGACTAGCGGGAGGTTAGGAGAGACCCAGTACTTC | CASSIQPTSGRLGETQYF
. | TRBJ2-3 | TRBV28 | . | TGTGCCAGCAGTTTGTCGCGGGATACGCAGTATTTT | CASSLSRDTQYF
. | TRBJ2-7 | TRBV2 | TRBD1 | TGTGCCAGCAGTAGGGACAGGGCCGAGCAGTACTTC | CASSRDRAEQYF
. | TRBJ1-1 | TRBV3-1/TRBV3-2 | TRBD1 | TGTGCCAGCAGCCAGAGCGACAGGGGGCGGGTAGGAGCTTTCTTT | CASSQSDRGRVGAFF
. | TRBJ2-7 | TRBV6-1 | TRBD1 | TGTGCCAGCAGTGAACAGGGGGCGATCTACGAGCAGTACTTC | CASSEQGAIYEQYF
. | TRBJ2-7 | TRBV19 | TRBD1 | TGTGCCAGTACAGGGGGATTCAAGGGGGACGAGCAGTACTTC | CASTGGFKGDEQYF
. | TRBJ1-2 | TRBV19 | . | TGTGCCGCCGCGGGCTATGGCTACACCTTC | CAAAGYGYTF
. | TRBJ2-5 | TRBV5-1 | . | TGCGCCAGCAGCTTCGGGACTATCCGGGACATAGAGACCCAGTACTTC | CASSFGTIRDIETQYF
. | TRBJ2-2 | TRBV19 | TRBD2 | TGTGCCAGTAGCCCCACTAGCGGGAGCAACATCGGGGCCGGGGAGCTGTTTTTT | CASSPTSGSNIGAGELFF
. | TRBJ2-6 | TRBV5-1 | . | TGCGCCAGCAGCCCCGGGTCAGGGGGGCTCGGGGCCAACGTCCTGACTTTC | CASSPGSGGLGANVLTF
. | TRBJ1-4 | TRBV20-1 | . | TGCAGTGCTAGTGTGACAGGTGGTTCTAATGAAAAACTGTTTTTT | CSASVTGGSNEKLFF
many | TRBJ2-1 | TRBV7-7 | TRBD2 | TGTGCCAGCACTACGCGGGAGGTGGGAAATGAGCAGTTCTTC | CASTTREVGNEQFF
. | TRBJ2-7 | TRBV7-2 | . | TGTGCCAGCAGCTTAGCCCCCGGGGGTAACGAGCAGTACTTC | CASSLAPGGNEQYF
. | TRBJ1-4 | TRBV6-5 | TRBD1 | TGTGCCAGCACCGAAGACAGGGAAAATGAAAAACTGTTTTTT | CASTEDRENEKLFF
. | TRBJ1-4 | TRBV6-1 | TRBD1 | TGTGCCAGCAGTGATATACAGGGGGTCGGAGAAAAACTGTTTTTT | CASSDIQGVGEKLFF
. | TRBJ1-5 | TRBV5-1 | TRBD1 | TGCGCCAGCAGCTTGGACGGCGACCAGGGGGAGCCCCAGCATTTT | CASSLDGDQGEPQHF
. | TRBJ2-7 | TRBV2 | TRBD1 | TGTGCCAGCAGTCGACAGGGGACGGCCGAGCAGTACTTC | CASSRQGTAEQYF
. | TRBJ1-2 | TRBV6-5 | . | TGTGCCACCTCGCACGGCTATGGCTACACCTTC | CATSHGYGYTF
once | TRBJ2-1 | TRBV4-2 | . | TGTGCCAGCAGCCAAGACAGGGAAGGGGGCAATGAGCAGTTCTTC | CASSQDREGGNEQFF
few | TRBJ1-1 | TRBV5-1 | TRBD1 | TGCGCCAGCAGCCTAGCCGGGACAGGGGAGAGAGGAGCTTTCTTT | CASSLAGTGERGAFF
. | TRBJ1-5 | TRBV7-4 | . | TGTGCCAGCAGCCCCGGTAGCGGTTATAGCAATCAGCCCCAGCATTTT | CASSPGSGYSNQPQHF
. | TRBJ2-7 | TRBV10-1 | . | TGCGCCAGCAGTGAGGACATCTTAGCGCGTCCCCGAGACGAGCAGTACTTC | CASSEDILARPRDEQYF
. | TRBJ2-7 | TRBV5-6 | . | TGTGCCAGCAGCTTGTTTGGTATTTCTGATAGTCCCTACGAGCAGTACTTC | CASSLFGISDSPYEQYF
. | TRBJ2-7 | TRBV19 | . | TGTGCCACCAAAAGGGACACTTCCTACGAGCAGTACTTC | CATKRDTSYEQYF
. | TRBJ2-3 | TRBV7-9 | TRBD2 | TGTGCCAGCAGCCGCAAGACTAGCGGGGGGGCAGATACGCAGTATTTT | CASSRKTSGGADTQYF
. | TRBJ2-7 | TRBV10-2 | TRBD2 | TGCGCCAGCAGTGAGTGGAGCGGGAGGGGGGAGCAGTACTTC | CASSEWSGRGEQYF
. | TRBJ2-2 | TRBV6-5 | TRBD2 | TGTGCCAGCAGACCGGGGGGGGGCACCGGGGAGCTGTTTTTT | CASRPGGGTGELFF
. | TRBJ2-2 | TRBV30 | . | TGTGCCTGGACTTGGAGAGGAGGGGATGGGGACACCGGGGAGCTGTTTTTT | CAWTWRGGDGDTGELFF
few | TRBJ1-2 | TRBV6-6 | TRBD1 | TGTGCCAGTAAGGAGGGACAGGTCTATGGCTACACCTTC | CASKEGQVYGYTF
. | TRBJ1-1 | TRBV9 | TRBD1 | TGTGCCAGCAGCGTGGGGACAGCTGAAGCTTTCTTT | CASSVGTAEAFF
. | TRBJ2-5 | TRBV7-2 | TRBD2 | TGTGCCAGCAGCTTAGGGGTTAGCGGGGGTGGAGAGACCCAGTACTTC | CASSLGVSGGGETQYF
. | TRBJ1-1 | TRBV11-2 | TRBD1 | TGTGCCAGCAGCCCGAACTTGTGGACAGGGAACGCTGAAGCTTTCTTT | CASSPNLWTGNAEAFF
. | TRBJ1-2 | TRBV19 | . | TGTGCCAGTAGTTTGGCTGAAACCCGAGGAGATGGCTACACCTTC | CASSLAETRGDGYTF
. | TRBJ2-7 | TRBV5-1 | TRBD2 | TGCGCCAGCAGCTTGGTTCCTAGCGGGAGGTTAGAGCAGTACTTC | CASSLVPSGRLEQYF
many | TRBJ1-1 | TRBV25-1 | TRBD1 | TGTGCCAGCAGTCCATCCGGACAGGGCCATTCCGAAGCTTTCTTT | CASSPSGQGHSEAFF
. | TRBJ2-3 | TRBV7-8 | TRBD2 | TGTGCCAGCAGCCCCGGGACTAGGGTTTCGGATACGCAGTATTTT | CASSPGTRVSDTQYF
. | TRBJ2-7 | TRBV7-9 | TRBD1 | TGTGCCAGCAGCTTACACCCGGACAGGGGAAGTGAGCAGTACTTC | CASSLHPDRGSEQYF